A single sample gave rise to the 28 T cell receptor beta chains below, sequenced in a study of T and B cells in COVID-19 patients. Blood genomic DNA input for TRB amplification was roughly 220-500 ng. TRB rearrangements were amplified by multiplex PCR with BIOMED2 TRB-A/B primers. Via MiXCR, TCRdb re-called the multiplex PCR reads, giving one row per CDR3 protein. The data show about 7,600 distinct CDR3 sequences, more than 25% seen once. The sample comprised blood. All receptors come from a human donor with active COVID-19.

Within the sample, this clonotype is medium-sized (0.01 to 0.1%). The chain combines TRBV27 with TRBJ2-5; 8 bases line up with TRBD1. Germline values: CDR1 MNHEY, CDR2 SMNVEV (reference sequence). CDR3 length: 15 amino acids. Germline trimming cut 6 bases from V and 1 base from J; bases unmatched to any gene: 7. Here the CDR3 reads CASRPGQGSQETQYF. The CDR3 coding sequence is TGTGCCAGCAGGCCCGGACAGGGAAGCCAAGAGACCCAGTACTTC.

This clonotype is a singleton in its sample. J is TRBJ1-2 and V is TRBV20-1; TRBD1 agrees at 9 bases. Germline CDR1 is DFQATT and CDR2 is SNEGSKA (reference sequence). This CDR3 region has 14 residues. V dropped 6 bases and J dropped 8; count of bases not matched to a gene: 13. CDR3 DNA sequence: TGCAGTGCAACCGGGACAGGGTTTTTAGACGGCTACACCTTC. This encodes CSATGTGFLDGYTF.

By sample share, this clonotype is medium-sized. The chain links TRBV6-6 to TRBJ2-7, with a possible D match to TRBD2 (5 bases). Trimming left V 3 bases short and J 2 bases short, with 8 bases between. Germline CDR1 and CDR2: MNHNY and SVGAGI (reference sequence). This CDR3 has 13 amino acids. This CDR3 reads CASSYSGAYEQYF. The CDR3 DNA sequence: TGTGCCAGCAGTTATTCCGGGGCCTACGAGCAGTACTTC.

The genes are TRBV20-1 and TRBJ2-1; D is unclear. Germline values: CDR1 DFQATT, CDR2 SNEGSKA (reference sequence). There are 11 residues in the CDR3. V was cut by 4 bases and J by 8 bases, with 9 bases left in between. The CDR3 DNA is TGCAGTGCTATCGAGTGGGATGAGCAGTTCTTC. Its translation: CSAIEWDEQFF.

This clonotype was seen a handful of times. The chain links TRBV27 to TRBJ1-6; TRBD1 might be the D (6 bases). CDR3 length: 16 amino acids. V was clipped by 5 bases and J by 5 bases, with 16 bases between them. Germline V gene lookup returns CDR1 MNHEY and CDR2 SMNVEV (reference sequence). Written as DNA, the CDR3 is TGTGCCAGCAGTCCCCCCGACAGGATTAATAATTCACCCCTCCACTTT. Protein product: CASSPPDRINNSPLHF.

Judged by abundance, this clonotype is medium-sized. The V and J genes are TRBV19 and TRBJ2-7; 8 nucleotides match TRBD1. Trimming removed 4 bases from V and 4 bases from J; junction bases left unmatched: 9. The germline gives CDR1 LNHDA, CDR2 SQIVND (reference sequence). CDR3 size: 15 residues. The DNA of the CDR3 is TGTGCCAGTAGTACCACACAGGGGGGTCGATACGAGCAGTACTTC. Its protein is CASSTTQGGRYEQYF.

In its sample, this clonotype is medium-sized (0.01 to 0.1%). V gene TRBV18 combines with J gene TRBJ2-5; 8 bases line up with TRBD1. The germline V gene has CDR1 KGHSH and CDR2 LQKENI. After removal of 6 bases from V and 5 bases from J, the junction contained 17 bases not matched to a gene. This CDR3 has 17 amino acids. CDR3 sequence: CASSLRDRSPWGETQYF. The CDR3 bases are TGTGCCAGCTCGCTCCGGGACAGGTCCCCCTGGGGGGAGACCCAGTACTTC.

This clonotype is classed as medium-sized. J is TRBJ2-7 and V is TRBV19, with D possibly being TRBD2 (6 bases). V gave up 5 bases and J gave up 6 bases, with 14 bases separating them. CDR3 size: 13 residues. Germline lookup yields CDR1 LNHDA and CDR2 SQIVND (reference sequence). CDR3 sequence: CASSSDYDGEQYF. The CDR3 DNA reads TGTGCCAGTAGTTCGGACTACGATGGCGAGCAGTACTTC.

This clonotype was seen a few times. The chain joins TRBV5-4 to TRBJ2-5, with TRBD1 matching over 9 bases. There are 14 residues in the CDR3. Germline CDR1 and CDR2: SGHNT and YYREEE (reference sequence). The V segment lost 7 bases and the J segment 5 bases; nucleotides outside the gene matches: 9. CDR3 bases: TGTGCCAGCTCCCTGACAGGGGGATCGGAGACCCAGTACTTC. This translates into CASSLTGGSETQYF.

Ten or more counts support this clonotype. V gene TRBV6-4 combines with J gene TRBJ2-3; D might be TRBD2 (5 bases). Trimming cost V 4 bases and J 4 bases, with 12 bases left between them. This CDR3 region has 14 residues. The germline CDR1 and CDR2 sequences are MRHNA and SNTAGT. The CDR3 spells CASSASTNADTQYF. The CDR3 DNA follows: TGTGCCAGCAGTGCCTCGACTAATGCAGATACGCAGTATTTT.

The V call is TRBV6-1, the J call TRBJ1-1, with D unresolved. Germline CDR1 MNHNS, CDR2 SASEGT. The V end lost 0 bases, the J end lost 4 bases, and 9 bases lay between the germline ends. The CDR3 totals 14 residues. The CDR3 DNA follows: TGTGCCAGCAGTGAAGCGCCCATAGCCACTGAAGCTTTCTTT. Translating gives CASSEAPIATEAFF.

This clonotype is medium-sized (0.01 to 0.1%) by share. The chain joins TRBV19 to TRBJ2-1; 7 bases match TRBD2. J lost 3 bases, V lost 7 bases, and 9 bases had no gene match. Germline values: CDR1 LNHDA, CDR2 SQIVND (reference sequence). This CDR3 comprises 15 residues. In nucleotides, the CDR3 is TGTGCCAGTACCCATCGGGGGGAGTTCTACAATGAGCAGTTCTTC. Translation: CASTHRGEFYNEQFF. Together with reference TRBV19 and TRBJ2-1, the CDR3 gives the full variable domain: DGGITQSPKYLFRKEGQNVTLSCEQNLNHDAMYWYRQDPGQGLRLIYYSQIVNDFQKGDIAEGYSVSREKKESFPLTVTSAQKNPTAFYLCASTHRGEFYNEQFFGPGTRLTVL.

The rearrangement joins TRBV14 to TRBJ2-3; 7 nucleotides line up with TRBD2. Germline V gene lookup returns CDR1 SGHDN and CDR2 FVKESK. The CDR3 spans 18 residues. J was trimmed by 2 bases and V by 2 bases; bases with no gene match: 13. The DNA for the CDR3 is TGTGCCAGCAGCCAACCAGGGAGCGGCAGCGGGAACACAGATACGCAGTATTTT. This encodes CASSQPGSGSGNTDTQYF.

The J gene is TRBJ1-6, the V gene TRBV27; D perhaps matches TRBD1 (6 bases). V dropped 6 bases and J dropped 6 bases, with 12 bases sitting between them. The CDR3 is 14 amino acids. Germline V gives CDR1 MNHEY, CDR2 SMNVEV (reference sequence). This chain's CDR3 is CASSSGTTNSPLHF. In DNA, the CDR3 is TGTGCCAGCAGCTCCGGGACAACTAATTCACCCCTCCACTTT.

The genes are TRBV12-3 or TRBV12-4 and TRBJ1-6, with 7 positions matching TRBD1. CDR3 size: 15 residues. V shed 0 bases and J 8 bases; nucleotides not matched to a gene: 4. The CDR3, as DNA: TGTGCCAGCAGTTTAGCCCAGGGGGTGGATTCACCCCTCCACTTT. Protein sequence: CASSLAQGVDSPLHF.

The CDR3 bases are TGTGCCAGCAGCTTGCCTAGCTTCGGGACCCAGTACTTC. Translating gives CASSLPSFGTQYF. The chain recombines TRBV5-6 with TRBJ2-5, with a weak D call TRBD2 (5 bases). The CDR3 sequence is 13 residues long. In germline, CDR1 is SGHDT, CDR2 YYEEEE. V was clipped by 1 base and J by 7 bases, with 11 bases between them.

This clonotype is judged medium-sized. The rearrangement links TRBV29-1 to TRBJ2-1; possible D gene TRBD2, 7 bases. CDR1 SQVTM and CDR2 ANQGSEA come from the germline V gene. The CDR3 has 14 amino acids. The V gene lost 0 bases and the J gene lost 7 bases, with 13 bases spanning the gap. The CDR3 DNA is TGCAGCGTTGAAGATCGGGGGAGGGGGAATGAGCAGTTCTTC. Protein: CSVEDRGRGNEQFF.

This clonotype appeared once. With a much larger clone just one base away, this may be a read error. This chain links TRBV29-1 with TRBJ1-2; D perhaps matches TRBD1 (5 bases). CDR3 length equals 13 residues. V dropped 0 bases and J dropped 6 bases, with 11 bases sitting between them. The germline V gene has CDR1 SQVTM and CDR2 ANQGSEA. CDR3 in DNA: TGCAGCGTTGAAGACTGGGGGAGCCATGGCTACACCTTC. Translation gives CSVEDWGSHGYTF. The variable domain in full, completed from reference TRBV29-1 and TRBJ1-2, reads SAVISQKPSRDICQRGTSLTIQCQVDSQVTMMFWYRQQPGQSLTLIATANQGSEATYESGFVIDKFPISRPNLTFSTLTVSNMSPEDSSIYLCSVEDWGSHGYTFGSGTRLTVV.

The rearrangement links TRBV18 to TRBJ2-3; D gene unclear. The CDR3 totals 15 residues. The germline V gene has CDR1 KGHSH and CDR2 LQKENI. Trimming stripped 0 bases from V and 2 bases from J, with 9 bases between. The CDR3 spells CASSPPNKFTDTQYF. The CDR3 nucleotides read TGTGCCAGCTCACCACCAAATAAATTCACAGATACGCAGTATTTT.

In its sample, this clonotype is medium-sized (0.01 to 0.1%). The rearrangement uses TRBV19 and TRBJ2-7; the D gene could be TRBD1 or TRBD2 (5 bases each). The CDR3 is 15 amino acids. Trimming took off 4 bases at V and 3 bases at J, with 16 bases between the two ends. The V gene's germline CDR1 is LNHDA and CDR2 SQIVND (reference sequence). CDR3 protein: CASSTHPGRDYEQYF. CDR3 nucleotide sequence: TGTGCCAGTAGTACCCACCCGGGACGGGACTACGAGCAGTACTTC.

This chain connects TRBV19 to TRBJ2-2; 8 nucleotides match TRBD1. CDR1 LNHDA and CDR2 SQIVND come from the germline V gene (reference sequence). Trimming cost V 6 bases and J 1 base; bases outside gene matches: 4. This CDR3 has 15 residues. Here the CDR3 DNA reads TGTGCCAGTAGCCCAGGGACAGGGAACACCGGGGAGCTGTTTTTT. As protein: CASSPGTGNTGELFF.

The chain carries TRBV7-2 and TRBJ1-2; D might be TRBD1 (6 bases). The germline V and J ends were trimmed by 1 base and 7 bases, with 10 bases remaining between them. The CDR3 runs 13 residues. In germline, CDR1 is SGHTA, CDR2 FQGNSA. The CDR3 sequence is CASSLGGGLGYTF. The CDR3 DNA reads as TGTGCCAGCAGCTTAGGGGGGGGGCTTGGCTACACCTTC.

This clonotype was observed a handful of times. V usage is TRBV19 and J usage is TRBJ1-1; D remains unclear. CDR1 and CDR2 (germline): LNHDA, SQIVND (reference sequence). The CDR3 consists of 14 residues. Trimming took off 3 bases at V and 3 bases at J, with 11 bases between the two ends. The CDR3 is CASSIRQVDTEAFF. As DNA, the CDR3 is TGTGCCAGTAGTATTAGGCAGGTAGACACTGAAGCTTTCTTT.

The rearrangement joins TRBV2 to TRBJ2-2; 7 bases align to TRBD1. Trimming cost V 6 bases and J 5 bases; bases outside gene matches: 6. Per the germline V gene, CDR1 is SNHLY and CDR2 is FYNNEI. CDR3 size: 14 residues. The CDR3 DNA sequence: TGTGCCAGCAGCGGAACCAGGGGGACCGGGGAGCTGTTTTTT. This gives the protein CASSGTRGTGELFF.

In its sample, this clonotype is medium-sized. The rearrangement links TRBV19 to TRBJ2-2; D remains ambiguous. V was shortened by 5 bases and J by 4 bases, with 5 bases between the two germline ends. This CDR3 has 12 amino acids. Germline V gene sequence: CDR1 LNHDA, CDR2 SQIVND (reference sequence). The DNA for the CDR3 is TGTGCCAGTAGTGATCTCACCGGGGAGCTGTTTTTT. It codes for CASSDLTGELFF.

The chain uses TRBV24-1 and TRBJ2-7; possibly TRBD2 for D (6 bases). CDR3 length equals 15 residues. Germline V gene sequence: CDR1 KGHDR, CDR2 SFDVKD. Deletions cut 3 bases from V and 0 bases from J, with 11 bases between. The CDR3 region is CATSDPRGSSYEQYF. DNA of the CDR3: TGTGCCACCAGTGATCCACGGGGGAGCTCCTACGAGCAGTACTTC.

The J gene is TRBJ2-7, the V gene TRBV28, with D possibly TRBD1 on 5 matching bases. This CDR3 is 13 amino acids long. Germline CDR1 is MDHEN and CDR2 is SYDVKM. Between the trimmed V and J ends, which lost 6 bases and 3 bases, there was a span of 12 bases. The CDR3 loop is CASRRTQNYEQYF. The CDR3 bases are TGTGCCAGCAGACGGACACAAAACTACGAGCAGTACTTC.

This clonotype showed up just a few times. This chain uses TRBV21-1 with TRBJ2-7; TRBD2 is taken as the D call from the table, unchecked against the DNA. TRBV21-1 is shown as a pseudogene. The CDR3 covers 18 residues. CDR3 residues: CASSRQSSWTSEVYEQYF. CDR3 nucleotide sequence: TGTGCCAGCAGCCGACAGTCTAGCTGGACTAGCGAAGTATACGAGCAGTACTTC.